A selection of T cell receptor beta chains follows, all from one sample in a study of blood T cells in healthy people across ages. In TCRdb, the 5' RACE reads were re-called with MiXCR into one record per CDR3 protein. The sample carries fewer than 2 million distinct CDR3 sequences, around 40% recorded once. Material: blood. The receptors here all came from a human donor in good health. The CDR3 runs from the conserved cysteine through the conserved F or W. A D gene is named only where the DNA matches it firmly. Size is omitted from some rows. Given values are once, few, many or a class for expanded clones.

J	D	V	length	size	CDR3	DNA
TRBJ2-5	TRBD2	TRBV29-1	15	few	CSVERLSGVAETQYF	TGCAGCGTTGAAAGACTTAGCGGGGTGGCGGAGACCCAGTACTTC
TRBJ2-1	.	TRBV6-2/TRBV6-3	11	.	CASRGQETQFF	TGTGCCAGCCGGGGGCAAGAGACCCAGTTCTTC
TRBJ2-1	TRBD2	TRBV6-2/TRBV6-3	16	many	CASGPLPAGNEDEQFF	TGTGCCAGCGGCCCTCTCCCAGCGGGGAACGAGGATGAGCAGTTCTTC
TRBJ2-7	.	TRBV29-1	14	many	CSVASITGAYEQYF	TGCAGCGTTGCCAGTATCACGGGGGCCTACGAGCAGTACTTC
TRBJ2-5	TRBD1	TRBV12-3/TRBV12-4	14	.	CASSTWDRPETQYF	TGTGCCAGCAGTACTTGGGACAGGCCGGAGACCCAGTACTTC
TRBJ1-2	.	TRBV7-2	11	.	CASSLRVGYTF	TGTGCCAGCAGCTTACGGGTCGGCTACACCTTC
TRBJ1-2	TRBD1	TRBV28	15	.	CASWDSQILSYGYTF	TGTGCCAGCTGGGACAGCCAGATCCTTAGCTATGGCTACACCTTC
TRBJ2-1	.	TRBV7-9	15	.	CASSFVRTSYNERFF	TGTGCCAGCAGCTTTGTCCGAACCTCCTACAATGAGCGGTTCTTC
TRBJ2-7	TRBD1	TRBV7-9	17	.	CANSPPGTETRSYEQYF	TGTGCCAACAGCCCCCCCGGGACAGAGACCCGCTCCTACGAGCAGTACTTC
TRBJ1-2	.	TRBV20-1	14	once	CSARARGTNYGYTF	TGCAGTGCTAGAGCGAGAGGAACTAACTATGGCTACACCTTC
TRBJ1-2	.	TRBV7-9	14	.	CASSGRAPQRGYTF	TGTGCCAGCAGCGGCCGGGCTCCCCAGCGGGGCTACACCTTC
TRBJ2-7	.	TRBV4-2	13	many	CASSQDPSREQYF	TGTGCCAGCAGCCAAGATCCCTCCCGCGAGCAGTACTTC
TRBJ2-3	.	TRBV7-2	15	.	CASKLTGPSTDTQYF	TGTGCCAGCAAATTGACTGGGCCCAGCACAGATACGCAGTATTTT
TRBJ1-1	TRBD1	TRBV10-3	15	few	CAISDRDRGKSEAFF	TGTGCCATCTCTGACCGGGACAGGGGTAAAAGTGAAGCTTTCTTT
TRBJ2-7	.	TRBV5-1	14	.	CASSWATGMDEQYF	TGCGCCAGCAGCTGGGCAACAGGGATGGACGAGCAGTACTTC